Listed below are T cell receptor beta chains from one sample, sequenced in a study of blood T cell repertoires in COVID-19. The protocol was immunoSEQ multiplex PCR, while the TCRdb copy is restricted to in-frame clones and leaves out a portion. The data hold around 340,000 clones, with about 88% observed a single time. Input material: PBMCs or T cells enriched from blood (not recorded which). These receptors were taken from a woman in her 30s who had been exposed to COVID-19. Both conserved end residues are part of each CDR3. The order of the fields is D gene, J gene, V gene, clone size, CDR3 protein, CDR3 DNA. A D gene is named only where the DNA matches it firmly. For some rows the clone size is stated as once, few or many, or as a class when expanded; others skip it.

d_call: TRBD1; j_call: TRBJ2-3; v_call: TRBV29-1; clone_size: once; cdr3_aa: CSVDGTRGQGVVGTDTQYF; cdr3_nt: TGCAGCGTTGATGGGACACGGGGACAGGGGGTGGTCGGGACAGATACGCAGTATTTT
d_call: NA; j_call: TRBJ1-2; v_call: TRBV5-1; clone_size: NA; cdr3_aa: CASSLLGNQALRENGYTF; cdr3_nt: TGCGCCAGCAGCTTGTTAGGAAACCAGGCACTTAGAGAGAATGGCTACACCTTC
d_call: TRBD2; j_call: TRBJ2-3; v_call: TRBV7-3; clone_size: NA; cdr3_aa: CASSLGAGGPTDTQYF; cdr3_nt: TGTGCCAGCAGCTTAGGGGCGGGAGGGCCCACAGATACGCAGTATTTT
d_call: TRBD2; j_call: TRBJ2-1; v_call: TRBV5-4; clone_size: NA; cdr3_aa: CASSPGTSGTSYNEQFF; cdr3_nt: TGTGCCAGCAGCCCTGGGACTAGCGGAACCTCCTACAATGAGCAGTTCTTC
d_call: NA; j_call: TRBJ1-1; v_call: TRBV19; clone_size: NA; cdr3_aa: CASSMVGGRGEAFF; cdr3_nt: TGTGCCAGTAGTATGGTAGGGGGTCGAGGTGAAGCTTTCTTT
d_call: TRBD2; j_call: TRBJ2-7; v_call: TRBV10-3; clone_size: few; cdr3_aa: CAISEGSGLAGGEQYF; cdr3_nt: TGTGCCATCAGTGAGGGCTCGGGACTAGCGGGAGGCGAGCAGTACTTC
d_call: NA; j_call: TRBJ2-7; v_call: TRBV19; clone_size: once; cdr3_aa: CASSIDRHLAEIYEQYF; cdr3_nt: TGTGCCAGTAGTATAGATAGACATCTGGCTGAGATCTACGAGCAGTACTTC
d_call: TRBD1; j_call: TRBJ1-3; v_call: TRBV5-1; clone_size: NA; cdr3_aa: CASSSTPGQGSSGNTIYF; cdr3_nt: TGCGCCAGCAGCTCGACCCCGGGACAGGGGAGTTCTGGAAACACCATATATTTT
d_call: TRBD1; j_call: TRBJ2-7; v_call: TRBV19; clone_size: NA; cdr3_aa: CASSLQGQIISSYEQYF; cdr3_nt: TGTGCCAGTAGTCTCCAGGGACAGATTATCAGCTCCTACGAGCAGTACTTC
d_call: TRBD1; j_call: TRBJ2-5; v_call: TRBV3-1/TRBV3-2; clone_size: NA; cdr3_aa: CASSQRDRAKTQYF; cdr3_nt: TGTGCCAGCAGCCAAAGGGACAGGGCAAAGACCCAGTACTTC
d_call: TRBD2; j_call: TRBJ2-7; v_call: TRBV19; clone_size: NA; cdr3_aa: CASSTRSSGTISYEQYF; cdr3_nt: TGTGCCAGTAGTACGAGATCTAGCGGGACCATCTCCTACGAGCAGTACTTC
d_call: TRBD1; j_call: TRBJ2-7; v_call: TRBV4-1; clone_size: NA; cdr3_aa: CASSQETGVAYEQYF; cdr3_nt: TGCGCCAGCAGCCAGGAGACAGGGGTCGCCTACGAGCAGTACTTC
d_call: NA; j_call: TRBJ1-5; v_call: TRBV28; clone_size: once; cdr3_aa: CASSFDGDQPQHF; cdr3_nt: TGTGCCAGCAGTTTCGACGGAGATCAGCCCCAGCATTTT
d_call: TRBD1; j_call: TRBJ2-7; v_call: TRBV5-1; clone_size: NA; cdr3_aa: CASSLGTGTYEQYF; cdr3_nt: TGCGCCAGCAGCTTGGGGACAGGGACCTACGAGCAGTACTTC
d_call: NA; j_call: TRBJ1-1; v_call: TRBV11-3; clone_size: NA; cdr3_aa: CASSVLRGTEAFF; cdr3_nt: TGTGCCAGCAGCGTCTTACGAGGAACTGAAGCTTTCTTT
d_call: NA; j_call: TRBJ1-5; v_call: TRBV19; clone_size: few; cdr3_aa: CASMSGLRGIKGNQPQHF; cdr3_nt: TGTGCCAGTATGTCCGGATTGAGGGGGATTAAAGGCAATCAGCCCCAGCATTTT
d_call: TRBD2; j_call: TRBJ2-1; v_call: TRBV28; clone_size: NA; cdr3_aa: CASTLAGVTGNEQFF; cdr3_nt: TGTGCCAGCACCCTAGCGGGAGTGACGGGCAATGAGCAGTTCTTC
d_call: TRBD1; j_call: TRBJ1-1; v_call: TRBV7-3; clone_size: NA; cdr3_aa: CASSLVGQGVMNTEAFF; cdr3_nt: TGTGCCAGCAGCTTAGTTGGACAGGGGGTCATGAACACTGAAGCTTTCTTT
d_call: TRBD1; j_call: TRBJ2-7; v_call: TRBV5-6; clone_size: NA; cdr3_aa: CASSSVRRRDSSYEQYF; cdr3_nt: TGTGCCAGCAGCTCAGTGCGGCGTAGGGACAGCTCCTACGAGCAGTACTTC
d_call: TRBD1; j_call: TRBJ1-2; v_call: TRBV29-1; clone_size: NA; cdr3_aa: CSVKTGGLANYGYTF; cdr3_nt: TGCAGCGTTAAGACAGGGGGATTAGCTAACTATGGCTACACCTTC
d_call: TRBD2; j_call: TRBJ2-1; v_call: TRBV28; clone_size: NA; cdr3_aa: CASSRRGLADEQFF; cdr3_nt: TGTGCCAGCAGCCGGAGAGGACTAGCAGACGAGCAGTTCTTC
d_call: NA; j_call: TRBJ2-3; v_call: TRBV6-5; clone_size: NA; cdr3_aa: CASSYLEADTQYF; cdr3_nt: TGTGCCAGCAGTTACCTGGAGGCAGATACGCAGTATTTT
d_call: NA; j_call: TRBJ1-1; v_call: TRBV29-1; clone_size: NA; cdr3_aa: CSVKRGGDTEAFF; cdr3_nt: TGCAGCGTTAAGCGGGGTGGGGACACTGAAGCTTTCTTT
d_call: TRBD2; j_call: TRBJ2-7; v_call: TRBV7-6; clone_size: NA; cdr3_aa: CASSLGPNLAAYEQYF; cdr3_nt: TGTGCCAGCAGCTTAGGCCCGAATCTAGCGGCCTACGAGCAGTACTTC
d_call: NA; j_call: TRBJ2-1; v_call: TRBV20-1; clone_size: NA; cdr3_aa: CSAPTVSFF; cdr3_nt: TGCAGTGCCCCAACAGTATCCTTCTTC
d_call: TRBD2; j_call: TRBJ2-7; v_call: TRBV7-3; clone_size: NA; cdr3_aa: CASSLMAGGPYEQYF; cdr3_nt: TGTGCCAGCAGCTTAATGGCGGGAGGGCCCTACGAGCAGTACTTC
d_call: NA; j_call: TRBJ2-6; v_call: TRBV30; clone_size: NA; cdr3_aa: CAWSGQGANVLTF; cdr3_nt: TGTGCCTGGAGCGGACAGGGGGCCAACGTCCTGACTTTC
d_call: NA; j_call: TRBJ2-7; v_call: TRBV30; clone_size: NA; cdr3_aa: CAWSAGIYEQYF; cdr3_nt: TGTGCCTGGAGTGCGGGGATCTACGAGCAGTACTTC
d_call: NA; j_call: TRBJ2-2; v_call: TRBV6-1; clone_size: NA; cdr3_aa: CASSEGPGLAGELFF; cdr3_nt: TGTGCCAGCAGTGAGGGGCCTGGCCTCGCCGGGGAGCTGTTTTTT
d_call: TRBD2; j_call: TRBJ2-5; v_call: TRBV5-1; clone_size: NA; cdr3_aa: CASSGGLVGKETQYF; cdr3_nt: TGCGCCAGCAGCGGGGGACTAGTAGGAAAAGAGACCCAGTACTTC
d_call: NA; j_call: TRBJ1-5; v_call: TRBV5-4; clone_size: once; cdr3_aa: CASSLAGEINQPQHF; cdr3_nt: TGTGCCAGCAGCTTAGCGGGTGAGATCAATCAGCCCCAGCATTTT
d_call: NA; j_call: TRBJ2-1; v_call: TRBV21-1; clone_size: NA; cdr3_aa: CASSKWGTSAKNEQFF; cdr3_nt: TGTGCCAGCAGCAAATGGGGGACTAGCGCAAAAAATGAGCAGTTCTTC